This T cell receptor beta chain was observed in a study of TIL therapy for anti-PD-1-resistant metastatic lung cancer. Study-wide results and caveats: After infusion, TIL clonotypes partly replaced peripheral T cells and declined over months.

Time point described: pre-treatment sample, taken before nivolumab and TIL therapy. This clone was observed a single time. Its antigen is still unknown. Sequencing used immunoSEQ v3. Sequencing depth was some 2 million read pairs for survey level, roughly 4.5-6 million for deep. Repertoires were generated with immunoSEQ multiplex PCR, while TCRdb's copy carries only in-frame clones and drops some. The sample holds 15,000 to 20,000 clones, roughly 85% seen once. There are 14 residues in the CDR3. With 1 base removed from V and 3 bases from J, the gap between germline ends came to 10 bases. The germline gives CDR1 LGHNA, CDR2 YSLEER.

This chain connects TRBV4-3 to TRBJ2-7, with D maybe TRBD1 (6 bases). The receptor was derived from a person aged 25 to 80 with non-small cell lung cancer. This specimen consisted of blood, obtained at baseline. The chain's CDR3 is CASSQGTGNYEQYF. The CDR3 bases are TGCGCCAGCAGCCAAGGTACAGGGAACTACGAGCAGTACTTC.